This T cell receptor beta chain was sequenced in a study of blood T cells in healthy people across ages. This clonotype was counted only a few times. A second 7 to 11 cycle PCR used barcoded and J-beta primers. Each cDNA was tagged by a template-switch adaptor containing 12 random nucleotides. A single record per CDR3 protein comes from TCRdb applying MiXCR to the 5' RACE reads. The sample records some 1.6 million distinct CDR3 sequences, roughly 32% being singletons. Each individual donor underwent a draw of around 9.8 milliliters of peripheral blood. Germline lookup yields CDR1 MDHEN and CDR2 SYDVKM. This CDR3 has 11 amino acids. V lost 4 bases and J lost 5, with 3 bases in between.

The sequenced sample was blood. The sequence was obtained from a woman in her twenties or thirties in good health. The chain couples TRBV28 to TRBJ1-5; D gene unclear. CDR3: CASSYDQPQHF. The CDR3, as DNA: TGTGCCAGCAGTTACGATCAGCCCCAGCATTTT.